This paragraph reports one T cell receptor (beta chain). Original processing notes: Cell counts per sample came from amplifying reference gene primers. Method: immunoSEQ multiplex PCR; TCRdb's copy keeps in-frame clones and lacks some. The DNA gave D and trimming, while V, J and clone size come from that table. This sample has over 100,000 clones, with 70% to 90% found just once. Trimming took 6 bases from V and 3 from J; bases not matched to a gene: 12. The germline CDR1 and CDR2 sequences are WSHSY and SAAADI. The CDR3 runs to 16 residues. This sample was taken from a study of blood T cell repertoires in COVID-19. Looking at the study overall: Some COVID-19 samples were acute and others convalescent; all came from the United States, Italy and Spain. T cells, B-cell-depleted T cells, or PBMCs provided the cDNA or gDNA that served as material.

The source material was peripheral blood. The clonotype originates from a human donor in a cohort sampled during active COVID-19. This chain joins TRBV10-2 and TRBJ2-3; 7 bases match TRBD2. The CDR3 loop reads CASSSLLGAGTDTQYF. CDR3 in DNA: TGCGCCAGCAGCTCCTTACTCGGAGCGGGAACAGATACGCAGTATTTT.